Below, one TCR beta chain is given with its context. Its antigen is currently unknown. The data are from a study of Ad26.COV2.S vaccination and SARS-CoV-2 variants. In the study overall: Intramuscularly, Ad26.COV2.S was given either once or twice, 56 days apart. Study-level results: Vaccinees displayed broader spike-specific TCR repertoires than placebo recipients.

Assay: immunoSEQ multiplex PCR; the TCRdb copy retains only in-frame clones and omits some. The table lists approximately 240,000 clones, approximately 88% of them singletons. The CDR3 is made up of 17 amino acids. CDR1 and CDR2 from the germline V gene are LNHDA and SQIVND (reference sequence). After removal of 5 bases from V and 3 bases from J, the junction contained 13 bases not matched to a gene. As to treatment: around 19 received Ad26.COV2.S at low or high dose, single or two shots; about 5 received placebo; per-sample allocation not given. The investigators took samples on day 63 after the first vaccine or placebo injection.

The chain links TRBV19 to TRBJ2-5; 9 bases map to TRBD2. The sequenced sample was peripheral blood, obtained in a trial of Ad26.COV2.S vaccine versus placebo. The source is a person aged 18-65 years who received the Ad26.COV2.S COVID-19 vaccine or a placebo. The CDR3 DNA reads TGTGCCAGTAGTCCCCAGCGGGAGGCGGAATCGGAAGAGACCCAGTACTTC. It codes for CASSPQREAESEETQYF.